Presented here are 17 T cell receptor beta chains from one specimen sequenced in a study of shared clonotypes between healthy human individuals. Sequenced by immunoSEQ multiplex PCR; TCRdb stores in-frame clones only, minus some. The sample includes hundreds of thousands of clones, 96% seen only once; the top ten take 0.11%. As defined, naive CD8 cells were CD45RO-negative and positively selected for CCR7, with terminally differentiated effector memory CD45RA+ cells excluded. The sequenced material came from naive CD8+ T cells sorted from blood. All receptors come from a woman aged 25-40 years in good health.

The CDR3 sequence is CASSPTGGDGYTF. The CDR3 DNA reads as TGTGCCAGTAGTCCGACAGGGGGCGACGGCTACACCTTC. This chain uses TRBV19 with TRBJ1-2; 10 positions agree with TRBD1. V shed 5 bases, J shed 8 bases, and the junction held 5 bases outside the gene matches. Looked up from germline, CDR1 is LNHDA and CDR2 is SQIVND (reference sequence). The CDR3 covers 13 residues.

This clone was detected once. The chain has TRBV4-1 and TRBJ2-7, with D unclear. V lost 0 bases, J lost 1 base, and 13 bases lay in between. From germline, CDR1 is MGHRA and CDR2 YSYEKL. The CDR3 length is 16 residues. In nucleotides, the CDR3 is TGCGCCAGCAGCCAAGAGTTTATGCCCATATCCTACGAGCAGTACTTC. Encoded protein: CASSQEFMPISYEQYF.

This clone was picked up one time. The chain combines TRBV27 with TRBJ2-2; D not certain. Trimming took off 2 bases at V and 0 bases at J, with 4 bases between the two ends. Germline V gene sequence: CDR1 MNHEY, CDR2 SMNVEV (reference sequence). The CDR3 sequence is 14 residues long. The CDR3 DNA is TGTGCCAGCAGTTTAAATCCGAACACCGGGGAGCTGTTTTTT. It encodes CASSLNPNTGELFF.

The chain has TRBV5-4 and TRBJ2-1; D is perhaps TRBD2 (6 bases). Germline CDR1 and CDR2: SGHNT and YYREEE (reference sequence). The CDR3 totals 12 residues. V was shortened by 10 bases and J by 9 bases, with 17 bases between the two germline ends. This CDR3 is CAASDTRGEQFF. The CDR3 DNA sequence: TGTGCCGCTAGCGATACTAGGGGTGAGCAGTTCTTC.

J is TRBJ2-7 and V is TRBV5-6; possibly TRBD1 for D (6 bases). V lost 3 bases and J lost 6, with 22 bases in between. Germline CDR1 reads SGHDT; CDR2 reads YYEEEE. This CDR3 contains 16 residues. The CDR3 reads CASSYLYNNRVGEQYF. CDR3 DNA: TGTGCCAGCAGCTACCTTTACAACAACAGGGTAGGCGAGCAGTACTTC. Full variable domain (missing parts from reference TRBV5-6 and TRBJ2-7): DAGVTQSPTHLIKTRGQQVTLRCSPKSGHDTVSWYQQALGQGPQFIFQYYEEEERQRGNFPDRFSGHQFPNYSSELNVNALLLGDSALYLCASSYLYNNRVGEQYFGPGTRLTVT.

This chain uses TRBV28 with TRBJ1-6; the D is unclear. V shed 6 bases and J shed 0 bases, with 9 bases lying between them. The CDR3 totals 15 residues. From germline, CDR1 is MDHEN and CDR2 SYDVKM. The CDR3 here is CASRELSSYNSPLHF. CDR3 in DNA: TGTGCCAGCAGAGAACTTAGCTCCTATAATTCACCCCTCCACTTT.

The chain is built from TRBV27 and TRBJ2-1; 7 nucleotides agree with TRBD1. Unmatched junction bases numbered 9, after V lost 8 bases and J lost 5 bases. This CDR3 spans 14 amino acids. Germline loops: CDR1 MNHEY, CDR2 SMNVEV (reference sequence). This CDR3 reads CASGQDPRDNEQFF. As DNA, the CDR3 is TGTGCCAGCGGACAGGACCCCCGAGACAATGAGCAGTTCTTC.

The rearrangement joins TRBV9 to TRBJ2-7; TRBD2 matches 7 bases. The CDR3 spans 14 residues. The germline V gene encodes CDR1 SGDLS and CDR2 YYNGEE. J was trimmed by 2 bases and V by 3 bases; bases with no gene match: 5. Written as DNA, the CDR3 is TGTGCCAGCAGCGCTAGCGGTAAGGCCTACGAGCAGTACTTC. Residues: CASSASGKAYEQYF. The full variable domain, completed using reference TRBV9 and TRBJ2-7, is DSGVTQTPKHLITATGQRVTLRCSPRSGDLSVYWYQQSLDQGLQFLIQYYNGEERAKGNILERFSAQQFPDLHSELNLSSLELGDSALYFCASSASGKAYEQYFGPGTRLTVT.

CDR3: CASSVEGREGRETQYF. CDR3 sequence (DNA): TGTGCCAGCAGCGTAGAGGGGCGGGAGGGCCGAGAGACCCAGTACTTC. The genes are TRBV9 and TRBJ2-5; 9 bases map to TRBD2. Germline assignment: CDR1 SGDLS and CDR2 YYNGEE. CDR3 length: 16 amino acids. Unmatched junction bases numbered 7, after V lost 0 bases and J lost 4 bases.

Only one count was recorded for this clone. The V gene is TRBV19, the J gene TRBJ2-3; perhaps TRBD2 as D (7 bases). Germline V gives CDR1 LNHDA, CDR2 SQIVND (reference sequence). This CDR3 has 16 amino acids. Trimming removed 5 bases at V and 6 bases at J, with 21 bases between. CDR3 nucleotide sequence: TGTGCCAGTAGTCCACTTGGGGGGGCGCCCGGGGATACGCAGTATTTT. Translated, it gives CASSPLGGAPGDTQYF.

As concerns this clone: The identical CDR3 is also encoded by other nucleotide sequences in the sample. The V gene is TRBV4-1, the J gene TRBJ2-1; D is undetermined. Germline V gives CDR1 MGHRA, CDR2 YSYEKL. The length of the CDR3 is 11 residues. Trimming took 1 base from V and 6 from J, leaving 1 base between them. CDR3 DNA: TGCGCCAGCAGCCAAGGCAATGAGCAGTTCTTC. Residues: CASSQGNEQFF.

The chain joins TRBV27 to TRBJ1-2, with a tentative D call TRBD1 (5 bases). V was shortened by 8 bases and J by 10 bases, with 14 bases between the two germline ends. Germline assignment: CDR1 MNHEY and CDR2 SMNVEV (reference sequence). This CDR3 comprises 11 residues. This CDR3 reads CASGSGSVYTF. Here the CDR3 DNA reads TGTGCCAGCGGTTCAGGGTCTGTCTACACCTTC.

In DNA, the CDR3 is TGTGCCAGCAGCTTAGCTGGCGGGACCTACGAGCAGTACTTC. Translated: CASSLAGGTYEQYF. This chain joins TRBV7-9 and TRBJ2-7; the D gene is possibly TRBD2 (6 bases). From germline, CDR1 is SEHNR and CDR2 FQNEAQ (reference sequence). CDR3 length: 14 amino acids. V lost 0 bases to trimming and J lost 2 bases, with 8 bases between them. The whole variable domain, filled in from reference TRBV7-9 and TRBJ2-7, reads DTGVSQNPRHKITKRGQNVTFRCDPISEHNRLYWYRQTLGQGPEFLTYFQNEAQLEKSRLLSDRFSAERPKGSFSTLEIQRTEQGDSAMYLCASSLAGGTYEQYFGPGTRLTVT.

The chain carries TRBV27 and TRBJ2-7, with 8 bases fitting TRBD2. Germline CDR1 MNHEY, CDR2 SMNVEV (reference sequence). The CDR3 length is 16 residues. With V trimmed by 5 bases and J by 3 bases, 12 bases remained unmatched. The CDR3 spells CASSPSRGALDYEQYF. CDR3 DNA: TGTGCCAGCAGTCCCTCGCGGGGGGCTCTTGACTACGAGCAGTACTTC.

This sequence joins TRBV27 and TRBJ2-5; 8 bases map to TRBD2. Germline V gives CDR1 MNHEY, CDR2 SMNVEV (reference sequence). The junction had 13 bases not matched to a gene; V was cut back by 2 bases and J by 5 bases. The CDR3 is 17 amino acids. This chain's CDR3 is CASSLGTPAGGWETQYF. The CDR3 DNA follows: TGTGCCAGCAGTTTAGGGACCCCTGCGGGGGGATGGGAGACCCAGTACTTC.

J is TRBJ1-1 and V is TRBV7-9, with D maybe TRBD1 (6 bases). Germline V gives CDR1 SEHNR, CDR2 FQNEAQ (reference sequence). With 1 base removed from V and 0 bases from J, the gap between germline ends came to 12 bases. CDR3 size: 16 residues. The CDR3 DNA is TGTGCCAGCAGCTTAGGTGGCAGGGGAATGAACACTGAAGCTTTCTTT. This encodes CASSLGGRGMNTEAFF.

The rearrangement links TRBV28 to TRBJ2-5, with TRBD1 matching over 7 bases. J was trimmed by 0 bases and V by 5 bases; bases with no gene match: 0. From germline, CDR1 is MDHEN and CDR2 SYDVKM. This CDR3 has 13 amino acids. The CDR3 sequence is CASSGTDQETQYF. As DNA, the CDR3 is TGTGCCAGCAGTGGGACAGACCAAGAGACCCAGTACTTC.